This T cell receptor beta chain was captured by sequencing in a study of T cell repertoires in cytomegalovirus infection (dated by TCRdb to the late 2010s). Background on the whole study: Peptide stimulations targeted recently identified HLA-C-restricted CMV epitopes, whose presentation resists viral immunomodulation, together with well-studied HLA-B-restricted epitopes. Donor HLA type was relevant to the analysis, because carriage of CMV infection together with the matching HLA type was indicated by public TCR beta signatures. Broad study findings and their caveats: In both this cohort and an independent cohort of 352 donors, the cumulative frequency of public TCR beta family members distinguished carriers of CMV infection plus the relevant HLA type. In the ex vivo response, HLA-C-restricted CMV-specific TCR beta clonotypes were dominant, and in two of eight donors the single most frequent clonotype came from this HLA-C-restricted group.

The sample was run on an Illumina HiSeq 1500. The public reads were reanalyzed by TCRdb: fastp trimming at Q25, MiXCR alignment, in-frame beta chains only. Rows with a matching CDR3 protein are joined into one entry that keeps the most common DNA and genes. The sample table shows roughly 500,000 distinct CDR3 sequences, and under 45% are seen once. 35% to 50% of the sample lies in the top ten. The treatment or condition label on this specimen signifies: in vitro stimulation with specific CMV peptide epitopes to enrich CMV-specific T cells. Taken from cysteine to phenylalanine, the CDR3 has 16 residues. Only CDR3 DNA remains: 48 bases, in frame from the first base. Clipping removes 5 bases from V and 2 bases from J, with 9 as the unmatched junction base count. According to the germline V gene, CDR1 reads MNHEY and CDR2 reads SVGEGT. There are a few counts of this clonotype. Its target antigen remains unknown. The record has no base qualities; no much larger clone is one base away.

The material sequenced was cultured PBMCs, taken from culture after CMV antigen stimulation. The V and J segments used are TRBV6-2 or TRBV6-3 and TRBJ2-7; 10 bases in the middle match TRBD1. This sequence originates from a human donor in good health (CMV status not recorded). Some clones in this sample may be carry-over from other donors' samples. The CDR3 region has the sequence CASSTKRDRGPYEQYF. The DNA is TGTGCCAGCAGTACCAAGCGGGACAGGGGCCCCTACGAGCAGTACTTC.